This T cell receptor (beta chain) came from a study of blood T cell repertoires in COVID-19. Study information: Spain, Italy and the United States supplied samples that represented acute and convalescent COVID-19. PBMCs, B-cell-depleted T cells, or T cells were the source of the cDNA or gDNA that made up the material.

Original analysis: Estimation of nucleated cell counts was performed using reference gene primer amplification. Data came from immunoSEQ multiplex PCR; TCRdb stores just in-frame clones and leaves some out. The V and J calls and clone size were taken over from that table, and D and trimming were inferred from the DNA. The repertoire includes roughly 300,000 clones, more than 80% of them detected once, and under 6.5% sits in the top ten. This clone was counted a single time. CDR3 size: 16 residues. Germline CDR1 SGDLS, CDR2 YYNGEE. V shed 0 bases, J shed 5 bases, and the junction held 7 bases outside the gene matches.

Material: peripheral blood. V usage is TRBV9 and J usage is TRBJ1-1; 10 bases map to TRBD1. This receptor was taken from a man in his late teens or twenties who had recovered from COVID-19. The CDR3 spells CASSVDGGQGETEAFF. Here the CDR3 DNA reads TGTGCCAGCAGCGTAGATGGAGGACAGGGGGAGACTGAAGCTTTCTTT. Supplemented by reference TRBV9 and TRBJ1-1, the full variable domain reads DSGVTQTPKHLITATGQRVTLRCSPRSGDLSVYWYQQSLDQGLQFLIQYYNGEERAKGNILERFSAQQFPDLHSELNLSSLELGDSALYFCASSVDGGQGETEAFFGQGTRLTVV.